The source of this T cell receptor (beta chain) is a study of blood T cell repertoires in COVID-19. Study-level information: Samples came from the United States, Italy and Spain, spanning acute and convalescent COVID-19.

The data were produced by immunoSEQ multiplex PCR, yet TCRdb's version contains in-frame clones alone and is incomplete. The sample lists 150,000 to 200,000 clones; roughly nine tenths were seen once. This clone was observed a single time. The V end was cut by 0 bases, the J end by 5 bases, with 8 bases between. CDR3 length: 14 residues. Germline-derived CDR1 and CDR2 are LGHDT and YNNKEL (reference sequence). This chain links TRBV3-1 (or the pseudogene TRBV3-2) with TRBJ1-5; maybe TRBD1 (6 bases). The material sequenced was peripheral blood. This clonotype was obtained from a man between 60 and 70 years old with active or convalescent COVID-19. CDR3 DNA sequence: TGTGCCAGCAGCCAAGATCCAGGGGATCAGCCCCAGCATTTT. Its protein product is CASSQDPGDQPQHF.